This T cell receptor (beta chain) was sequenced in a study of blood T cell repertoires in COVID-19. The V gene's germline CDR1 is SGHTA and CDR2 FQGNSA. The V and J ends lost 4 bases and 5 bases, in that order; junction bases with no gene match: 13. The CDR3 loop spans 17 amino acids. Sequencing was performed with immunoSEQ multiplex PCR; in TCRdb, only in-frame clones are kept and a portion is missing. The repertoire holds 250,000 or so clones, with roughly 85% as singletons. The sequenced sample was peripheral blood. The rearrangement uses TRBV7-2 and TRBJ2-5; TRBD1 aligns across 10 bases. This sequence was found in a man aged 18 to 29 with active or convalescent COVID-19. Here the CDR3 reads CASSYRQGAFSRETQYF. The DNA of the CDR3 is TGTGCCAGCAGCTATCGACAGGGGGCTTTCTCCCGGGAGACCCAGTACTTC.